This T cell receptor (beta chain) emerged from a study of OX40 agonist ivuxolimab in advanced cancers. Study as a whole: A history of anti-PD-1, anti-PD-L1 or anti-CTLA-4 therapy was acceptable, and around 36% had some. General study findings and limits: Researchers did not determine the expanded peripheral T cells' antigen specificity.

Concerning this clone itself: Its antigen is not known.

This CDR3 region has 13 residues. The germline CDR1 and CDR2 sequences are SQVTM and ANQGSEA. Trimming took off 5 bases at V and 5 bases at J, with 12 bases between the two ends. Clones were read by immunoSEQ multiplex PCR, and TCRdb kept only the in-frame ones, dropping some. The table includes tens of thousands of clones, 77% detected once. The material was CD4+ or CD8+ T cells sorted from blood, obtained in a trial of the OX40 agonist ivuxolimab. The sequence was collected from an adult with an advanced solid tumor such as melanoma, head and neck, liver or kidney cancer. This rearrangement joins TRBV29-1 to TRBJ1-4; D remains unclear. The CDR3 coding sequence is TGCAGCGTTCTGGACGGCGGGAATGAAAAACTGTTTTTT. This codes for CSVLDGGNEKLFF.